This T cell receptor (beta chain) is drawn from a study of blood T cell repertoires in COVID-19. Background on the study: Sites across the United States, Italy and Spain contributed samples from acute and convalescent COVID-19. Sources were T cells, B-cell-depleted T cells, or PBMCs; the material itself was cDNA or gDNA.

Germline CDR1 reads SGDLS; CDR2 reads YYNGEE. V lost 2 bases and J lost 8; bases outside the gene matches: 8. The CDR3 has 16 residues. As originally analysed: How many nucleated cells were present was estimated from reference gene primer amplification. TCRdb keeps only in-frame clones here, not all; method: immunoSEQ multiplex PCR. V and J calls and clone size are given by that table; D and trimming were obtained from the DNA. This sample has approximately 59,000 clones, with around four fifths found just once. This sequence was found in a woman of 80 years or more with acute or convalescent COVID-19. Sequenced: peripheral blood. The chain uses TRBV9 and TRBJ2-1; 12 nucleotides match TRBD2. The CDR3: CASSVTLAGGAHEQFF. Here the CDR3 DNA reads TGTGCCAGCAGCGTGACCCTAGCGGGGGGGGCCCATGAGCAGTTCTTC.